This is a list of T cell receptor beta chains from one sample in a study of shared clonotypes between healthy human individuals. The data were produced by immunoSEQ multiplex PCR, yet TCRdb's version contains in-frame clones alone and is incomplete. The sample contains approximately 1,000,000 clones, approximately 75% of which appear only once. The sample consisted of memory CD4+ T cells from PBMCs. The receptors here all came from a man aged 18 to 30 in good health. Some clones in this sample may be carry-over from other donors' samples. Each CDR3 is given with its conserved first and last residue. Some rows mark clone size as missing; the rest say once, few, many or name a class of expanded clone.

J,size,V,CDR3
TRBJ2-3,NA,TRBV6-6,CASSYASSVVPDTQYF
TRBJ2-6,NA,TRBV11-1,CASSRGTGASGANVLTF
TRBJ2-1,NA,TRBV5-4,CASSFELAGVYNEQFF
TRBJ2-6,NA,TRBV5-1,CASSFRPVGNVLTF
TRBJ2-7,NA,TRBV4-1,CASSQEQGRGAEQYF
TRBJ1-4,NA,TRBV6-5,CASSPLRAGGEKLFF
TRBJ2-3,NA,TRBV5-6,CASSTLLAETDTQYF
TRBJ1-2,NA,TRBV6-5,CASSYLGPPLNYGYTF
NA,NA,TRBV5-6,CASSLQFVHEQYF
TRBJ2-7,few,TRBV5-5,CASSLFQRKAYEQYF
TRBJ2-1,once,TRBV5-6,CASSGDRGRVNEQFF
TRBJ2-5,NA,TRBV6-5,CASSSWTSGYQETQYF
TRBJ1-1,NA,TRBV5-1,CASSLRLQGEAFF
TRBJ2-5,NA,TRBV4-1,CASSPQFEGLATQYF
TRBJ2-2,NA,TRBV7-2,CASSPRNTGELFF
TRBJ1-2,NA,TRBV10-3,CATGQGAFSNYGYTF
TRBJ2-6,NA,TRBV27,CASSRYTAAGANVLTF
TRBJ2-5,few,TRBV21-1,CASRKETTQETQYF
TRBJ2-2,NA,TRBV27,CASSMPGLKKESNTGELFF
TRBJ1-1,few,TRBV29-1,CSVRADLNTEAFF
TRBJ1-1,NA,TRBV5-1,CASSLQGPNTEAFF
TRBJ1-6,NA,TRBV5-4,CASSRRGNESPLHF
TRBJ2-2,NA,TRBV6-1,CASSEYAGELFF
TRBJ1-2,NA,TRBV19,CASSLRTDRHGYTF
TRBJ2-1,NA,TRBV7-3,CASSLIVGEGNEQFF
TRBJ2-7,NA,TRBV7-2,CASSLGAGVPNEQYF
TRBJ2-7,NA,TRBV5-1,CASSLGGTGVREQYF
TRBJ2-7,NA,TRBV7-9,CASSLGGVSYEQYF
TRBJ2-5,NA,TRBV11-1,CASSSDSHGTQYF
TRBJ2-7,few,TRBV14,CASSQRAWVGQGVYEQYF
TRBJ2-1,NA,TRBV4-2,CASSRREGGSSYNEQFF
TRBJ1-5,NA,TRBV30,CAWSVLGKNQPQHF
TRBJ1-1,few,TRBV4-1,CASSQYPTDTEAFF